This TCR beta chain was captured by sequencing in a study of shared clonotypes between healthy human individuals. Study-wide background: Each donor had three CD4 naive, three CD4 memory, two CD8 naive and one CD8 memory plate. Study-wide findings and caveats: Sampling was confined to blood; repertoires within tissues likely differ.

The V gene lost 0 bases and the J gene lost 1 base, with 6 bases spanning the gap. The CDR3 length is 13 residues. Germline V gives CDR1 GTSNPN, CDR2 SVGIG (reference sequence). Of note for this clone: Its target is unknown. This specimen includes other DNA sequences encoding the same CDR3.

Only Caucasian adults living in Nashville, Tennessee served as donors. TCRdb's copy holds only in-frame clones and misses some; the assay was immunoSEQ multiplex PCR. The sample records millions of clones, roughly 93% being singletons. Sequenced input: naive CD4+ T cells from PBMCs. The subset denotes: CD45RA+ positively selected. This chain connects TRBV30 to TRBJ2-5; no definite D call. The sequence derives from a man in his late teens or twenties in good health. Some clones in this sample may be carry-over from other donors' samples. CDR3 in amino acids: CAWSVGGQETQYF. CDR3 nucleotide sequence: TGTGCCTGGAGTGTTGGTGGCCAAGAGACCCAGTACTTC.